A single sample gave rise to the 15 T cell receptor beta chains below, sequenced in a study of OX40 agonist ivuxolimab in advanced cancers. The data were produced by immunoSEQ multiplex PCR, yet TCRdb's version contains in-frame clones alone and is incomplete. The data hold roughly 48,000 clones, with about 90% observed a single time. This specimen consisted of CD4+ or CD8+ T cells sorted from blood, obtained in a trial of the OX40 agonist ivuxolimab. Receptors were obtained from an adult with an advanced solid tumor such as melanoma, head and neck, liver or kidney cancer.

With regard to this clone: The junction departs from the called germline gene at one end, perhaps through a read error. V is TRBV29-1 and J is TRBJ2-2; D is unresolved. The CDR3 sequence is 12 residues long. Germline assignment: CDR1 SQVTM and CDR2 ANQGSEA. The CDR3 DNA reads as TGCGGCGTAGCAGCGAACACCGGGGAGCTGTTTTTT. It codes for CGVAANTGELFF.

The CDR3 region has the DNA TGTGCCAGCCATCAATCGGGGGACGAGCAGTACTTC. It translates to CASHQSGDEQYF. The chain links TRBV28 to TRBJ2-7, with D possibly matching TRBD2 (6 bases). The germline CDR1 and CDR2 sequences are MDHEN and SYDVKM. V gave up 8 bases and J gave up 5 bases, with 13 bases separating them. The CDR3 spans 12 residues.

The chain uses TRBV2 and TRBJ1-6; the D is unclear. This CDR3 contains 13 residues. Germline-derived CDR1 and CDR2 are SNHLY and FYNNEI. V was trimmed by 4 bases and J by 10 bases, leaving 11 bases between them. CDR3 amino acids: CASSGEDWSPLHF. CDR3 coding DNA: TGTGCCAGCAGTGGTGAGGACTGGTCACCCCTCCACTTT. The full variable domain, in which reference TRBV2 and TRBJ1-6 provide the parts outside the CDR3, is EPEVTQTPSHQVTQMGQEVILRCVPISNHLYFYWYRQILGQKVEFLVSFYNNEISEKSEIFDDQFSVERPDGSNFTLKIRSTKLEDSAMYFCASSGEDWSPLHFGNGTRLTVT.

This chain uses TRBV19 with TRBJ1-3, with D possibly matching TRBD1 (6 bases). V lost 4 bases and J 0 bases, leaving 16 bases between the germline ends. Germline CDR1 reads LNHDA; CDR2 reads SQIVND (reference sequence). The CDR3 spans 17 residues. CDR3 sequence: CASSTRQVGSSGNTIYF. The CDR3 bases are TGTGCCAGTAGTACCAGACAGGTTGGAAGCTCTGGAAACACCATATATTTT.

The DNA of the CDR3 is TGCGCCAGCAGCTTGGGGGGGGGCGCAGGTGAAAAACTGTTTTTT. Its protein is CASSLGGGAGEKLFF. The chain uses TRBV5-1 and TRBJ1-4; D is perhaps TRBD1 (6 bases). CDR3 length: 15 amino acids. V gave up 0 bases and J gave up 7 bases, with 13 bases separating them. Germline CDR1 and CDR2: SGHRS and YFSETQ.

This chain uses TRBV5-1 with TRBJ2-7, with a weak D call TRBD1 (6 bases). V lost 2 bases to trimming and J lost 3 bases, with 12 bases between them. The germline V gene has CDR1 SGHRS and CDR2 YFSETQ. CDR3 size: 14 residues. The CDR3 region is CASSFNTDSYEQYF. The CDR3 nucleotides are TGCGCCAGCAGCTTTAATACGGACAGCTACGAGCAGTACTTC.

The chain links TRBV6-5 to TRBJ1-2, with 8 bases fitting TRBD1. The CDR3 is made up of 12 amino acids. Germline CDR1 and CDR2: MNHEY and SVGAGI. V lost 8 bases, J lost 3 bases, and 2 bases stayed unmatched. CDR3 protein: CASQTGDYGYTF. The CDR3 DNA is TGTGCCAGCCAGACAGGGGACTATGGCTACACCTTC.

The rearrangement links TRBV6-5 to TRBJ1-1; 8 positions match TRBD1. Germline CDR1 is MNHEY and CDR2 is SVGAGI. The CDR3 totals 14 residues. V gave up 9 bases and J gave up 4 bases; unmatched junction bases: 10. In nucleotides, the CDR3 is TGTGCCAGTAGAACCCCAGGGGGCGGCACTGAAGCTTTCTTT. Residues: CASRTPGGGTEAFF.

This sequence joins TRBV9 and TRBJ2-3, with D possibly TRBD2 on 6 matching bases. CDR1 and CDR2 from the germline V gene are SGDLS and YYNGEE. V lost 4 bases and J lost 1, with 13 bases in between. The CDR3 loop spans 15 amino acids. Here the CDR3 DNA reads TGTGCCAGCAGCCCCCGATTAGCGGGCACAGATACGCAGTATTTT. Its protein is CASSPRLAGTDTQYF.

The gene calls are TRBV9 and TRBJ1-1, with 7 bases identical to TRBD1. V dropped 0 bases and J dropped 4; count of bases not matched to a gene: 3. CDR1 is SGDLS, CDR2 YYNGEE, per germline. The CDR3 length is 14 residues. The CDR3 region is CASSVEGAFTEAFF. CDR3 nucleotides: TGTGCCAGCAGCGTAGAGGGGGCGTTCACTGAAGCTTTCTTT. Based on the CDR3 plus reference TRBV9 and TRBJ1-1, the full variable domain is DSGVTQTPKHLITATGQRVTLRCSPRSGDLSVYWYQQSLDQGLQFLIQYYNGEERAKGNILERFSAQQFPDLHSELNLSSLELGDSALYFCASSVEGAFTEAFFGQGTRLTVV.

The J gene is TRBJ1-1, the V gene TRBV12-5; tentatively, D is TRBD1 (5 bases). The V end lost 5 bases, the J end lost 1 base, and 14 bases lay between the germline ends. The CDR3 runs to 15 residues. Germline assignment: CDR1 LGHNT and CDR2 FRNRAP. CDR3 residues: CASGPPRGTNTEAFF. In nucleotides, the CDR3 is TGTGCTAGTGGTCCCCCCCGGGGGACGAACACTGAAGCTTTCTTT.

DNA for the CDR3: TGCGCCAGCAGCGAGGATAGCACCGGGGAGCTGTTTTTT. As protein: CASSEDSTGELFF. The chain uses TRBV5-1 and TRBJ2-2, with D hard to call. Trimming shortened V by 4 bases and J by 4 bases, and 8 bases separated the two germline ends. There are 13 residues in the CDR3. Germline V CDR1 and CDR2: SGHRS, YFSETQ.

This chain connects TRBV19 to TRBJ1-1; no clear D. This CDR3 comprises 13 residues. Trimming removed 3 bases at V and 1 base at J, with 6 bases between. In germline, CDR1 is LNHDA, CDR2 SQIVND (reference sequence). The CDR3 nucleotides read TGTGCCAGTAGTATCCAGGCGAACACTGAAGCTTTCTTT. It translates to CASSIQANTEAFF.

The CDR3 loop reads CASSPVRGPEMLHF. CDR3 nucleotide sequence: TGTGCCAGCTCACCGGTAAGGGGCCCTGAGATGCTCCACTTT. The V gene is TRBV18, the J gene TRBJ1-6; maybe TRBD1 (5 bases). Between the trimmed V and J ends, which lost 3 bases and 16 bases, there was a span of 19 bases. The CDR3 runs 14 residues. Germline-derived CDR1 and CDR2 are KGHSH and LQKENI.

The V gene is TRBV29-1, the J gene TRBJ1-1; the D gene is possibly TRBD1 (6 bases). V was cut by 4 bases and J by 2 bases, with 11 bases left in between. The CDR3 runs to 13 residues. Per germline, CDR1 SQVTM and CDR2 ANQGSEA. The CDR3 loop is CSVALGANTEAFF. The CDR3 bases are TGCAGCGTTGCTCTGGGGGCAAACACTGAAGCTTTCTTT.